There are a few counts of the clone carrying this T cell receptor (beta chain). Its antigen is still unknown. The record originates from a study of vaccination and CD4 T cells after COVID-19. Study-level information: Convalescents were six males and four females, two of them Hispanic.

Cultured CD4+ T-cell DNA underwent Oncomine TCR Beta short-read sequencing. Investigators obtained genomic DNA by extraction from cultured CD4+ T cells. From the PCR reads, TCRdb called clonotypes with MiXCR, one entry per CDR3 protein. The sample comprises some 18,000 distinct CDR3 sequences, roughly 50% of which are singletons, and about a sixth rests with the top ten. V trimming: 4 bases; J trimming: 4 bases; junction bases outside the gene matches: 5. The germline V gene encodes CDR1 MNHEY and CDR2 SVGEGT. There are 15 residues in the CDR3. Treatment noted: approximately 11-day PBMC culture with coronavirus spike peptide pools or control peptides (ViraFEST assay).

Source: CD4+ T cells from blood, cultured in vitro, taken before SARS-CoV-2 vaccination. This chain uses TRBV6-2 or TRBV6-3 with TRBJ1-1, with TRBD1 matching 11 bases. The sequence was obtained from a human donor who had recovered from COVID-19. The CDR3 nucleotides are TGTGCCAGCAGTTCGGGGACAGGGGGTGGCACTGAAGCTTTCTTT. Its translation: CASSSGTGGGTEAFF.